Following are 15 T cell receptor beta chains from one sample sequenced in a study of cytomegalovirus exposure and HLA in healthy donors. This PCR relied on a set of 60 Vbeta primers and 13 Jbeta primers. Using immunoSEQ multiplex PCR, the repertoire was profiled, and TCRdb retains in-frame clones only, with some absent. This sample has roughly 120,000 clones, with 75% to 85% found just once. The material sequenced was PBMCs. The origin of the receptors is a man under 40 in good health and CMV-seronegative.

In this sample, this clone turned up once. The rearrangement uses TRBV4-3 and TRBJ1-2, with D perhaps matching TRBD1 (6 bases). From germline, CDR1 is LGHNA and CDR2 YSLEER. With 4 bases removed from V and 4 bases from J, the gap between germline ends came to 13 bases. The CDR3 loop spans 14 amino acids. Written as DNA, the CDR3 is TGCGCCAGCAGCCGGGACATCGGCGGCTATGGCTACACCTTC. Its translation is CASSRDIGGYGYTF.

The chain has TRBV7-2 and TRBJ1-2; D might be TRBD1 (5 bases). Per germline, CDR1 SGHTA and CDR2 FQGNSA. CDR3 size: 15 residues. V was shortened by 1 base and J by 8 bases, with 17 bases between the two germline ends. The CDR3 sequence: CASSLGGVDPRGYTF. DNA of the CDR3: TGTGCCAGCAGCTTAGGGGGCGTGGACCCAAGGGGCTACACCTTC.

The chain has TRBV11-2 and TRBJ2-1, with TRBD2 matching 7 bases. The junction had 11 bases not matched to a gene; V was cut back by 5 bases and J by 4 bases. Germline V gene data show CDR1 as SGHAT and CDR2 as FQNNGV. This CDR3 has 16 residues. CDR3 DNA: TGTGCCAGCAGCCCTGGGACTACCGGTAGTTACAATGAGCAGTTCTTC. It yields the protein CASSPGTTGSYNEQFF.

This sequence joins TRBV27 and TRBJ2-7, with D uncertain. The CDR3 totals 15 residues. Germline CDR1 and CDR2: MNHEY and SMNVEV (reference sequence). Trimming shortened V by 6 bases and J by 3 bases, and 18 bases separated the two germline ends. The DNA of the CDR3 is TGTGCCAGCAGAACACACGAAAAGTCAAGCTACGAGCAGTACTTC. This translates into CASRTHEKSSYEQYF.

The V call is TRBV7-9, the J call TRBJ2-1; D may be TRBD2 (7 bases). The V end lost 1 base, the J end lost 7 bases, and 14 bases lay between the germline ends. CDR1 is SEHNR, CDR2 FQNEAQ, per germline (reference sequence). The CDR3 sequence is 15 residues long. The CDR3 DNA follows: TGTGCCAGCAGCTTAGTTCGGGGGGCCGGAAATGAGCAGTTCTTC. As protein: CASSLVRGAGNEQFF.

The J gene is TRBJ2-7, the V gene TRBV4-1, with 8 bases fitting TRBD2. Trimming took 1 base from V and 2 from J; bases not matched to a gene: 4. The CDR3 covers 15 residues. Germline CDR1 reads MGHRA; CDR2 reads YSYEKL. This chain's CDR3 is CASSQVTSGPYEQYF. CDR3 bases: TGCGCCAGCAGCCAAGTTACTAGCGGCCCCTACGAGCAGTACTTC.

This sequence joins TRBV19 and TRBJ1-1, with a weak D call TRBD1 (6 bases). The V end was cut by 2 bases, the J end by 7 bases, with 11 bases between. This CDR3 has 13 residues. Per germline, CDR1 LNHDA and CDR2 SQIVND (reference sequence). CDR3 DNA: TGTGCCAGTAGTATATCCGACAGGCTTGAAGCTTTCTTT. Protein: CASSISDRLEAFF.

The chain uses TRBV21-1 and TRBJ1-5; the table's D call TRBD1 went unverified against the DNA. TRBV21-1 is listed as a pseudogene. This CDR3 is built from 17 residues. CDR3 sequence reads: CASSKDLRDRGDQPQHF. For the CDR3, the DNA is TGTGCCAGCAGCAAAGATCTCCGGGACAGGGGGGATCAGCCCCAGCATTTT.

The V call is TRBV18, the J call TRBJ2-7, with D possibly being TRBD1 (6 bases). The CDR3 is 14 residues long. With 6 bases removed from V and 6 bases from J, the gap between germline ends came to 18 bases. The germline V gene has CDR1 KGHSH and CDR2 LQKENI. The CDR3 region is CASSLDSADGEQYF. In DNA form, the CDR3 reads TGTGCCAGCTCCCTGGACAGCGCGGATGGCGAGCAGTACTTC.

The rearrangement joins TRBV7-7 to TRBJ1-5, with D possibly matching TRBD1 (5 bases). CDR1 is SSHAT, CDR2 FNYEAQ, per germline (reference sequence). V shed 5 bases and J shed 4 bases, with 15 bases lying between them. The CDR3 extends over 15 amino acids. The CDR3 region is CASSKGRRGNQPQHF. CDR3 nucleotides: TGTGCCAGCAGCAAAGGACGGCGGGGGAATCAGCCCCAGCATTTT. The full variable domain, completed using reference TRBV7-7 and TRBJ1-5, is GAGVSQSPRYKVTKRGQDVTLRCDPISSHATLYWYQQALGQGPEFLTYFNYEAQPDKSGLPSDRFSAERPEGSISTLTIQRTEQRDSAMYRCASSKGRRGNQPQHFGDGTRLSIL.

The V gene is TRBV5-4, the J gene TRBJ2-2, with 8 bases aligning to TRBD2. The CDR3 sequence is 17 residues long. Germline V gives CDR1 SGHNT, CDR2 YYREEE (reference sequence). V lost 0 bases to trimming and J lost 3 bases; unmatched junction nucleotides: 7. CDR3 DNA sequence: TGTGCCAGCAGCTTGGGTCCGGGGGGGGAGGACACCGGGGAGCTGTTTTTT. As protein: CASSLGPGGEDTGELFF.

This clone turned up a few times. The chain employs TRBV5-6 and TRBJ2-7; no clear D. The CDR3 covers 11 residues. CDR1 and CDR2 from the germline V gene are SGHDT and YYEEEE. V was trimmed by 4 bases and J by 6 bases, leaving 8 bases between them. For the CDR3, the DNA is TGTGCCAGCAGCCTAGTTGGCGAGCAGTACTTC. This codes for CASSLVGEQYF.

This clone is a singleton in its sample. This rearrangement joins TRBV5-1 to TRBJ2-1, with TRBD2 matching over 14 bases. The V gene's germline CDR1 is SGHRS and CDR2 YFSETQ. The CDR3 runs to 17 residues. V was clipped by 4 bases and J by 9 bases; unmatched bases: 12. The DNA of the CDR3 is TGCGCCAGCAGCCGAATAACCGGGACTAGCGGGAGAGGTGAGCAGTTCTTC. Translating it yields CASSRITGTSGRGEQFF.

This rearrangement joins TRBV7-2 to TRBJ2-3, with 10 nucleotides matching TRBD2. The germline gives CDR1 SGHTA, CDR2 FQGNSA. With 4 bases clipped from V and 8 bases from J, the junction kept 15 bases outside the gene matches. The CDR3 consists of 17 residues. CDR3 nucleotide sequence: TGTGCCAGCAGCTCCCGGGGACTAGCGATCCGGCAAGGTACGCAGTATTTT. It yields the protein CASSSRGLAIRQGTQYF.

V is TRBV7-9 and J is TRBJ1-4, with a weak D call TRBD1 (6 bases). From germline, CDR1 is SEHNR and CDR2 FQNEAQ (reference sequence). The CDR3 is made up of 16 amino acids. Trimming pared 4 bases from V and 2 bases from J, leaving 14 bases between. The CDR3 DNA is TGTGCCAGCAGCTCACCAGGGGCAGGGACTAATGAAAAACTGTTTTTT. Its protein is CASSSPGAGTNEKLFF.